The sample holds a few counts of the clone carrying this TCR beta chain. Its matching antigen is unknown. Each donor gave one heparinised blood draw averaging about 100 mL. The data stem from a study of beta chain features in type 1 diabetes. In the study overall: Sorted cell examination encompassed over 90 million cells across all samples.

The study, taken as a whole, reports: All four CD4+ subsets of Type 1 diabetes patients contained TCRB CDR3s that were moderately but significantly shorter. Type 1 diabetes patients had VDJ junctions that carried fewer insertions and more deletions. The influence of HLA type on TCRB rearrangement stayed undetermined.

All of the isolated RNA was reverse transcribed, so expressed TCRB transcripts were sequenced. Sequencing was performed with immunoSEQ multiplex PCR; in TCRdb, only in-frame clones are kept and a portion is missing. The data show some 250,000 clones, more than 11% seen once. V dropped 6 bases and J dropped 2; count of bases not matched to a gene: 4. The CDR3 covers 15 residues. CDR1 and CDR2 (germline): LNHDA, SQIVND (reference sequence). Sequenced: naive CD4+ T cells from blood. The chain carries TRBV19 and TRBJ2-3; TRBD2 matches at 11 bases. The TCR comes from a man aged 25 to 40 with type 1 diabetes. CDR3 DNA sequence: TGTGCCAGTAGAAAGACTAGCGGGGTCACAGATACGCAGTATTTT. Encoded protein: CASRKTSGVTDTQYF.